The 26 T cell receptor beta chains given below trace back to one sample, sequenced in a study of cytomegalovirus exposure and HLA in healthy donors. PCR was performed using 60 Vbeta and 13 Jbeta primers. The repertoire was sequenced with immunoSEQ multiplex PCR; TCRdb's copy has only in-frame clones and lacks some. The sample gives about 210,000 clones, about 80% of which show up once; 1.5% to 2% is in the top ten. Material for sequencing was PBMCs. These receptors originate from a male donor in good health and CMV-seronegative.

Of note for this clone: The same CDR3 can be traced to other DNA sequences in this sample. The V gene is TRBV9, the J gene TRBJ1-4; maybe TRBD1 (5 bases). This CDR3 region has 15 residues. Germline CDR1 SGDLS, CDR2 YYNGEE. Between the trimmed V and J ends, which lost 8 bases and 4 bases, there was a span of 18 bases. In nucleotides, the CDR3 is TGTGCCAGTAGGGCAGGGACTACTCATAATGAAAAACTGTTTTTT. This codes for CASRAGTTHNEKLFF.

The chain has TRBV28 and TRBJ2-3, with a possible D match to TRBD2 (5 bases). Trimming shortened V by 7 bases and J by 5 bases, and 22 bases separated the two germline ends. Germline assignment: CDR1 MDHEN and CDR2 SYDVKM. The CDR3 spans 16 residues. The CDR3 here is CASIGNEGRWGDTQYF. CDR3 nucleotide sequence: TGTGCCAGCATCGGGAATGAGGGCCGTTGGGGAGATACGCAGTATTTT.

This chain joins TRBV28 and TRBJ1-4, with a possible D match to TRBD1 (6 bases). This CDR3 contains 14 residues. The V end lost 5 bases, the J end lost 8 bases, and 15 bases lay between the germline ends. Germline V gene sequence: CDR1 MDHEN, CDR2 SYDVKM. The CDR3 coding sequence is TGTGCCAGCAGTACAACAGGGTTGGGCGAAAAACTGTTTTTT. It codes for CASSTTGLGEKLFF.

The V call is TRBV30, the J call TRBJ1-5; unclear D gene. CDR3 length: 13 residues. The germline V gene has CDR1 GTSNPN and CDR2 SVGIG (reference sequence). V was shortened by 0 bases and J by 5 bases, with 8 bases between the two germline ends. The CDR3 nucleotides read TGTGCCTGGAGTGTACTTCGCGATCAGCCCCAGCATTTT. Translated: CAWSVLRDQPQHF.

The rearrangement uses TRBV28 and TRBJ2-1, with 13 nucleotides matching TRBD2. CDR1 and CDR2 (germline): MDHEN, SYDVKM. This CDR3 spans 15 amino acids. With V trimmed by 5 bases and J by 8 bases, 6 bases remained unmatched. CDR3 protein: CASSVTSGGFDEQFF. CDR3 DNA sequence: TGTGCCAGCAGTGTGACTAGCGGGGGGTTCGATGAGCAGTTCTTC.

The rearrangement uses TRBV6-6 and TRBJ1-3; D unresolved. The CDR3 is made up of 14 amino acids. The V end was cut by 7 bases, the J end by 3 bases, with 13 bases between. Per the germline V gene, CDR1 is MNHNY and CDR2 is SVGAGI (reference sequence). CDR3 nucleotides: TGTGCCAGCACCACTACGGGTGGTGGAAACACCATATATTTT. Translating it yields CASTTTGGGNTIYF.

The rearrangement joins TRBV4-1 to TRBJ2-7, with TRBD1 matching over 8 bases. V lost 3 bases to trimming and J lost 3 bases; unmatched junction nucleotides: 13. The germline V gene encodes CDR1 MGHRA and CDR2 YSYEKL. The CDR3 consists of 17 residues. CDR3 loop: CASSQAPGQGSLYEQYF. CDR3 coding DNA: TGCGCCAGCAGCCAGGCTCCTGGACAGGGAAGCCTCTACGAGCAGTACTTC.

The V call is TRBV2, the J call TRBJ1-2; TRBD1 might be the D (5 bases). Trimming removed 11 bases from V and 4 bases from J, with 17 bases in between. Per germline, CDR1 SNHLY and CDR2 FYNNEI. CDR3 length equals 13 residues. DNA of the CDR3: TGTGCCTCCAGGGAGGACTCCCCCTATGGCTACACCTTC. Translated: CASREDSPYGYTF.

This chain links TRBV25-1 with TRBJ1-6; no firm D call. There are 15 residues in the CDR3. CDR1 is MGHDK, CDR2 SYGVNS, per germline. The V and J ends lost 5 bases and 3 bases respectively, with 11 bases between them. The CDR3 sequence: CASSMTASYNSPLHF. The CDR3 DNA follows: TGTGCCAGCAGTATGACCGCTAGCTATAATTCACCCCTCCACTTT.

The V call is TRBV2, the J call TRBJ2-3; TRBD2 agrees at 13 bases. V shed 7 bases, J shed 6 bases, and the junction held 7 bases outside the gene matches. The CDR3 runs 15 residues. Germline assignment: CDR1 SNHLY and CDR2 FYNNEI. The CDR3 DNA is TGTGCCAGCAAGAGGACTAGCGGGGGTTCGGATACGCAGTATTTT. Translation gives CASKRTSGGSDTQYF.

A single count supports this clone. J is TRBJ2-7 and V is TRBV7-9, with D unresolved. Trimming removed 8 bases at V and 0 bases at J, with 8 bases between. The CDR3 covers 12 residues. The germline V gene has CDR1 SEHNR and CDR2 FQNEAQ (reference sequence). CDR3 sequence: CASSTSSYEQYF. The CDR3 DNA is TGTGCCAGCTCCACGAGCTCCTACGAGCAGTACTTC.

CDR3: CASSPLDRDNYGYTF. The CDR3 region has the DNA TGTGCCAGCAGCCCCTTGGACAGGGACAACTATGGCTACACCTTC. This rearrangement joins TRBV4-2 to TRBJ1-2, with 8 nucleotides matching TRBD1. The CDR3 spans 15 residues. CDR1 is LGHNA, CDR2 YNFKEQ, per germline. After removal of 4 bases from V and 2 bases from J, the junction contained 6 bases not matched to a gene.

This clone showed up just a few times. The chain couples TRBV9 to TRBJ1-3, with 8 bases that match TRBD1. V lost 2 bases, J lost 7 bases, and 20 bases stayed unmatched. This CDR3 has 19 residues. The germline CDR1 and CDR2 sequences are SGDLS and YYNGEE. Here the CDR3 DNA reads TGTGCCAGCAGCGTCGATCCCGGACAGGGCCGGACCAAAAAGAACACCATATATTTT. Protein sequence: CASSVDPGQGRTKKNTIYF.

The V gene is TRBV7-9, the J gene TRBJ2-1; 9 bases match TRBD2. The germline CDR1 and CDR2 sequences are SEHNR and FQNEAQ (reference sequence). V was pared by 6 bases and J by 4 bases, with 4 bases of the junction left unmatched. CDR3 length equals 14 residues. The CDR3: CASRAGGPYNEQFF. The DNA of the CDR3 is TGTGCCAGCAGGGCGGGGGGGCCTTACAATGAGCAGTTCTTC. Variable domain in full (rest from reference TRBV7-9 and TRBJ2-1): DTGVSQNPRHKITKRGQNVTFRCDPISEHNRLYWYRQTLGQGPEFLTYFQNEAQLEKSRLLSDRFSAERPKGSFSTLEIQRTEQGDSAMYLCASRAGGPYNEQFFGPGTRLTVL.

The chain uses TRBV19 and TRBJ2-6; perhaps TRBD1 as D (6 bases). Between the trimmed V and J ends, which lost 5 bases and 2 bases, there was a span of 16 bases. The germline V gene encodes CDR1 LNHDA and CDR2 SQIVND (reference sequence). This CDR3 has 17 residues. CDR3 amino acids: CASSHPRTDAGANVLTF. Here the CDR3 DNA reads TGTGCCAGTAGTCACCCCCGGACAGATGCTGGGGCCAACGTCCTGACTTTC. Based on the CDR3 plus reference TRBV19 and TRBJ2-6, the full variable domain is DGGITQSPKYLFRKEGQNVTLSCEQNLNHDAMYWYRQDPGQGLRLIYYSQIVNDFQKGDIAEGYSVSREKKESFPLTVTSAQKNPTAFYLCASSHPRTDAGANVLTFGAGSRLTVL.

This clone was seen once. CDR3 DNA: TGTGCCAGCAGCAAACTGGCAGGAGGTCTCTCCTACAATGAGCAGTTCTTC. It codes for CASSKLAGGLSYNEQFF. The V call is TRBV21-1, the J call TRBJ2-1; the DNA was not compared with TRBD2, the D call given in the table. TRBV21-1 is recorded as a pseudogene. The CDR3 loop spans 17 amino acids.

The V call is TRBV19, the J call TRBJ1-1; no clear D gene. Germline V gene lookup returns CDR1 LNHDA and CDR2 SQIVND (reference sequence). There are 15 residues in the CDR3. V lost 5 bases and J 2 bases, leaving 15 bases between the germline ends. The CDR3 nucleotides are TGTGCCAGTAGTCCGATTATACTCTCCAACACTGAAGCTTTCTTT. Amino acids: CASSPIILSNTEAFF.

This rearrangement joins TRBV28 to TRBJ1-1; D perhaps matches TRBD1 (6 bases). Germline V gene data show CDR1 as MDHEN and CDR2 as SYDVKM. Trimming removed 5 bases at V and 3 bases at J, with 10 bases between. The CDR3 consists of 13 residues. CDR3 nucleotide sequence: TGTGCCAGCAGTAAGAACAGGGACACTGAAGCTTTCTTT. Amino acid sequence: CASSKNRDTEAFF.

V and J are TRBV11-2 and TRBJ2-5; TRBD1 matches at 9 bases. Germline CDR1 is SGHAT and CDR2 is FQNNGV. The ends lost 1 base at V and 5 bases at J; junction bases unmatched: 5. The length of the CDR3 is 15 residues. Here the CDR3 DNA reads TGTGCCAGCAGCTTAGGACAGGGGGATAGGGAGACCCAGTACTTC. Residues: CASSLGQGDRETQYF.

The chain is built from TRBV5-6 and TRBJ2-1; D is perhaps TRBD2 (6 bases). The CDR3 spans 15 residues. The V end was cut by 4 bases, the J end by 7 bases, with 18 bases between. Germline V lookup: CDR1 SGHDT, CDR2 YYEEEE. In nucleotides, the CDR3 is TGTGCCAGCAGCCCGGCTAGGGCGGGACGGAATGAGCAGTTCTTC. Protein product: CASSPARAGRNEQFF.

V is TRBV27 and J is TRBJ2-1; 9 bases match TRBD2. The CDR3 is 16 amino acids. Losses at the gene ends were 4 bases for V and 6 bases for J; bases not matched to a gene: 10. Looked up from germline, CDR1 is MNHEY and CDR2 is SMNVEV (reference sequence). The CDR3 protein is CASSSWGTSLLNEQFF. The CDR3 region has the DNA TGTGCCAGCAGTTCGTGGGGGACTAGCCTCCTCAATGAGCAGTTCTTC.

This sequence joins TRBV4-1 and TRBJ2-7, with 10 bases that match TRBD2. The CDR3 is made up of 17 amino acids. V was pared by 1 base and J by 2 bases, with 8 bases of the junction left unmatched. CDR1 and CDR2 from the germline V gene are MGHRA and YSYEKL. The CDR3 reads CASSQARRTSGTYEQYF. The CDR3 nucleotides are TGCGCCAGCAGCCAAGCGAGGAGGACTAGCGGAACCTACGAGCAGTACTTC.

CDR3 sequence: CASSLVTGENYGYTF. CDR3 DNA sequence: TGTGCCAGCAGCTTAGTCACAGGGGAGAACTATGGCTACACCTTC. V usage is TRBV7-9 and J usage is TRBJ1-2; 7 bases agree with TRBD1. J gave up 2 bases and V 1 base, and 4 bases lay outside the gene matches. The CDR3 has 15 amino acids. CDR1 and CDR2 (germline): SEHNR, FQNEAQ (reference sequence).

A single count supports this clone. The chain joins TRBV4-2 to TRBJ1-6; perhaps TRBD1 as D (5 bases). Germline values: CDR1 LGHNA, CDR2 YNFKEQ. Trimming pared 1 base from V and 4 bases from J, leaving 11 bases between. This CDR3 spans 16 amino acids. The CDR3 DNA is TGTGCCAGCAGCCAAGGGGTACAGGCATATAATTCACCCCTCCACTTT. It yields the protein CASSQGVQAYNSPLHF.

The chain employs TRBV5-6 and TRBJ1-1; D possibly corresponds to TRBD1 (6 bases). V was cut by 0 bases and J by 10 bases, with 13 bases left in between. In germline, CDR1 is SGHDT, CDR2 YYEEEE. This CDR3 has 13 residues. As DNA, the CDR3 is TGTGCCAGCAGCTTGGTCGGGGGGCAAAGAGCTTTCTTT. This codes for CASSLVGGQRAFF.

V gene TRBV6-6 combines with J gene TRBJ2-5, with 15 bases matching TRBD2. This CDR3 is built from 15 residues. Trimming took 8 bases from V and 5 from J; bases not matched to a gene: 6. CDR1 MNHNY and CDR2 SVGAGI come from the germline V gene (reference sequence). The CDR3 is CASGLAGGVGETQYF. In nucleotides, the CDR3 is TGTGCCAGCGGACTAGCGGGGGGGGTGGGGGAGACCCAGTACTTC.